The 6 T cell receptor beta chains presented below share a single source sample, sequenced in a study of cytomegalovirus exposure and HLA in healthy donors (dated by TCRdb to between 2016 and 2019). The library was prepared using the immunoSEQ multiplex PCR assay. For the multiplex PCR, a mixture combining 60 forward primers for TCR Vbeta segments and 13 reverse primers for TCR Jbeta segments was used. The table was pulled from immuneACCESS by TCRdb, which kept in-frame rearrangements only. Such tables lose some clones; where checked, under half of the loss comes from unresolved V genes, and the rest has no known cause. The sample table holds about 200,000 clones, of which roughly 80% were seen once. Roughly 2.5% of the sample belongs to the ten largest clones. Sequences were obtained from PBMCs. These receptors originate from a woman aged 35 to 49 in good health and CMV-seronegative.

This chain links TRBV4-1 with TRBJ2-7; 8 bases align to TRBD1. The V segment lost 0 bases and the J segment 3 bases; nucleotides outside the gene matches: 19. CDR3 length: 20 amino acids. The germline CDR1 and CDR2 sequences are MGHRA and YSYEKL. The CDR3 region is CASSQEKKRGQDRPYYEQYF. CDR3 DNA sequence: TGCGCCAGCAGCCAAGAAAAGAAACGGGGACAGGACCGTCCCTACTACGAGCAGTACTTC.

CDR3 DNA sequence: TGTGCCAGCCAACTCTGGGAACGGGGTGGCTACACCTTC. Translation gives CASQLWERGGYTF. This chain uses TRBV2 with TRBJ1-2, with unresolved D. V lost 8 bases and J lost 7, with 17 bases in between. Germline V CDR1 and CDR2: SNHLY, FYNNEI. The CDR3 loop spans 13 amino acids.

This rearrangement joins TRBV9 to TRBJ1-1; TRBD1 aligns across 8 bases. The germline V gene has CDR1 SGDLS and CDR2 YYNGEE. With 3 bases clipped from V and 1 base from J, the junction kept 5 bases outside the gene matches. This CDR3 spans 15 amino acids. CDR3 DNA sequence: TGTGCCAGCAGCGCCCCCAGGGGGCGGAACACTGAAGCTTTCTTT. It is translated as CASSAPRGRNTEAFF.

The V gene is TRBV4-1, the J gene TRBJ2-7; the D is unclear. Looked up from germline, CDR1 is MGHRA and CDR2 is YSYEKL. V was shortened by 0 bases and J by 5 bases, with 11 bases between the two germline ends. There are 14 residues in the CDR3. The CDR3 coding sequence is TGCGCCAGCAGCCAAGAGCCCTTTAGAGACGAGCAGTACTTC. Its translation is CASSQEPFRDEQYF.

The CDR3, as DNA: TGTGCCAGCAGTGGGTCAGGGATGAACACCGGGGAGCTGTTTTTT. As protein: CASSGSGMNTGELFF. The chain recombines TRBV2 with TRBJ2-2; TRBD1 might be the D (5 bases). Germline CDR1 reads SNHLY; CDR2 reads FYNNEI. This CDR3 spans 15 amino acids. V was shortened by 4 bases and J by 1 base, with 10 bases between the two germline ends.

The chain is built from TRBV18 and TRBJ2-5; tentative D call: TRBD2 (5 bases). The CDR3 extends over 14 amino acids. The V gene's germline CDR1 is KGHSH and CDR2 LQKENI. V was pared by 3 bases and J by 5 bases, with 13 bases between. The CDR3 nucleotides are TGTGCCAGCTCACCCGGGCTAGGCGGGGAGACCCAGTACTTC. It specifies CASSPGLGGETQYF.